Included here is one TCR beta chain sequence, with context. No antigen is known for it. Nothing much larger sits one base from this clone, and base qualities are not available. The data belong to a study of T-cell reconstitution after alpha-beta-depleted transplantation in children (dated by TCRdb to 2015 to 2016). Context from the whole study: The study quantitatively tracked T-cell immune reconstitution after TCRalphabeta/CD19-depleted allogeneic hematopoietic cell transplantation in children using TCR repertoire profiling.

The CDR3, from cysteine to phenylalanine, totals 17 residues. The read is trimmed to its CDR3 DNA, 51 bases read in frame from base 1. Trimming takes 3 bases from V and 3 bases from J, and the germline ends sit 21 bases apart. For CDR1 and CDR2, the germline V gene lists SGHVS and FNYEAQ. The library was generated by PCR. Sequencing relied on an Illumina HiSeq 2500. TCR library preparation used molecular barcoding, with unique molecular identifiers applied to normalize quantification of the TCRbeta repertoire. Clones were called with MiXCR by TCRdb after fastp trimmed the public reads at Q25, and only in-frame beta chains were retained. Each entry is one CDR3 protein sequence, shown with its most common DNA and genes. This sample lists roughly 610,000 distinct CDR3 sequences; 10% to 13% were detected once. The top ten clones comprise approximately 4.1% of the sample.

The V and J segments used are TRBV7-6 and TRBJ2-7, with a weak D call of TRBD2 (6 bases match). This sample comprised PBMCs from the stem cell graft donor, obtained from the stem cell graft. The origin of this receptor is a human donor who donated a stem cell graft to a child with acute myeloid leukemia. The CDR3 has the sequence CASSFAQNSGNRYEQYF. The DNA sequence is TGTGCCAGCAGCTTCGCCCAGAATAGCGGCAACCGCTACGAGCAGTACTTC.